This T cell receptor beta chain was sequenced for a study of T cells after posttransplantation cyclophosphamide. Whole-study findings and limits: Later post-transplant blood repertoires were often dominated by donor CD8+ memory clones. TRB clonality was highly associated with recipient CMV seropositivity and reactivation. Blood and skin or GI T cell repertoires showed limited TRB overlap.

Some clones are missing from TCRdb's copy, which holds only in-frame ones; the method was immunoSEQ multiplex PCR. The sample yields some 9,200 clones, roughly nine tenths seen once. Of note for this clone: No antigen is known for it.

Unmatched junction bases numbered 12, after V lost 6 bases and J lost 4 bases. Germline assignment: CDR1 SEHNR and CDR2 FQNEAQ (reference sequence). The CDR3 loop spans 17 amino acids. Peripheral blood was collected from the related graft donor on the marrow donation day. Sequencing input: memory CD4+ T cells sorted from PBMCs. This TCR was recovered from a woman aged 60-75 years in good health, CMV-negative, and a related stem cell transplant donor. The chain recombines TRBV7-9 with TRBJ2-7, with 13 bases matching TRBD2. CDR3 residues: CASRPGLAGSHSYEQYF. The CDR3 nucleotides read TGTGCCAGCAGACCGGGACTAGCGGGATCCCATTCTTACGAGCAGTACTTC.